This TCR beta chain was recorded in a study of control samples from healthy donors and cancer patients. Sequencing was performed with immunoSEQ multiplex PCR; in TCRdb, only in-frame clones are kept and a portion is missing. Of just under 65,000 clones listed, approximately 85% are singletons. The CDR3 is 15 amino acids. From germline, CDR1 is PRHDT and CDR2 FYEKMQ (reference sequence). V lost 3 bases and J 6 bases, leaving 17 bases between the germline ends. Sample: blood. The chain is built from TRBV13 and TRBJ1-1; perhaps TRBD1 as D (6 bases). This TCR came from a man aged 40-55 years in good health. CDR3 residues: CASSFPGGGSSEAFF. CDR3 nucleotide sequence: TGTGCCAGCAGCTTCCCGGGAGGGGGAAGCTCTGAAGCTTTCTTT. Full variable domain (remainder filled in from reference TRBV13 and TRBJ1-1): AAGVIQSPRHLIKEKRETATLKCYPIPRHDTVYWYQQGPGQDPQFLISFYEKMQSDKGSIPDRFSAQQFSDYHSELNMSSLELGDSALYFCASSFPGGGSSEAFFGQGTRLTVV.